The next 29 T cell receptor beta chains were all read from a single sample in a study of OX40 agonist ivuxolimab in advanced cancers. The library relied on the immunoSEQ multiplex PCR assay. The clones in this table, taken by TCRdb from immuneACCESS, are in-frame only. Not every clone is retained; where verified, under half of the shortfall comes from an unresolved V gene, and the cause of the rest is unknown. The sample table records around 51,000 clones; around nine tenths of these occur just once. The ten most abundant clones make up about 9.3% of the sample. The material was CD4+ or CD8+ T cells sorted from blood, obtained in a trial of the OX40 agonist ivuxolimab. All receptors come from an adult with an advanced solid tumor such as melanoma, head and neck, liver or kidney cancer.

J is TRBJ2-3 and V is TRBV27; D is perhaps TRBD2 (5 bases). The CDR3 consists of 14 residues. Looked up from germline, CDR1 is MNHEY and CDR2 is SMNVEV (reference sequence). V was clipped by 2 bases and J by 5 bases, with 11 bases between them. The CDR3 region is CASSLVAGGDTQYF. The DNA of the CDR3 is TGTGCCAGCAGTTTAGTGGCTGGAGGAGATACGCAGTATTTT.

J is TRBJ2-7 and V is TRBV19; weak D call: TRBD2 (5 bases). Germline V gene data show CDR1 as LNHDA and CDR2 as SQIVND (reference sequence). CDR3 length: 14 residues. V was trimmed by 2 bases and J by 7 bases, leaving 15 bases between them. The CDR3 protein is CASSIWVTTGEQYF. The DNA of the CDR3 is TGTGCCAGTAGTATATGGGTTACGACGGGGGAGCAGTACTTC. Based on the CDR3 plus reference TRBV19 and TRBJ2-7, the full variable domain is DGGITQSPKYLFRKEGQNVTLSCEQNLNHDAMYWYRQDPGQGLRLIYYSQIVNDFQKGDIAEGYSVSREKKESFPLTVTSAQKNPTAFYLCASSIWVTTGEQYFGPGTRLTVT.

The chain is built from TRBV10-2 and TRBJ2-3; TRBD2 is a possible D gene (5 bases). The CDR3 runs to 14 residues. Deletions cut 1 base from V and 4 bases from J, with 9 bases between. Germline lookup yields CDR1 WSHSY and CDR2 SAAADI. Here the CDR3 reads CASSELRVPDTQYF. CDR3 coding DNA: TGCGCCAGCAGTGAGTTGCGGGTACCAGATACGCAGTATTTT.

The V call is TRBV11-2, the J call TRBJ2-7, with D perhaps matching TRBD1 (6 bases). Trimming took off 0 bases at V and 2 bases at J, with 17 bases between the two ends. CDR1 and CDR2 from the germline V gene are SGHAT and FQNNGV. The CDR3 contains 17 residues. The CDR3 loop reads CASSLDLLGGQPYEQYF. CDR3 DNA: TGTGCCAGCAGCTTAGATCTTTTAGGAGGACAGCCCTACGAGCAGTACTTC.

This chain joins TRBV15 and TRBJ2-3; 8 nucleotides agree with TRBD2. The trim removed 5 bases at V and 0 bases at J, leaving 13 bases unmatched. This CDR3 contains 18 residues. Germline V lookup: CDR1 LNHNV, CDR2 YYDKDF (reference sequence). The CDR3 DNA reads TGTGCCACCAGCGGATACTCGGGGGGGGTACCTAGCACAGATACGCAGTATTTT. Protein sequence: CATSGYSGGVPSTDTQYF. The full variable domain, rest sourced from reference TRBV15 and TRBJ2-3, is DAMVIQNPRYQVTQFGKPVTLSCSQTLNHNVMYWYQQKSSQAPKLLFHYYDKDFNNEADTPDNFQSRRPNTSFCFLDIRSPGLGDTAMYLCATSGYSGGVPSTDTQYFGPGTRLTVL.

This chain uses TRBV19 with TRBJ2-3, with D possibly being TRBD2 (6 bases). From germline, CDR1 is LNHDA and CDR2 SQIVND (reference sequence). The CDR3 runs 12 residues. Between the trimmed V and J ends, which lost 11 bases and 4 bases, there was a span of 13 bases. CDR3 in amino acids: CAVTGDADTQYF. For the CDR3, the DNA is TGTGCCGTAACGGGGGACGCAGATACGCAGTATTTT.

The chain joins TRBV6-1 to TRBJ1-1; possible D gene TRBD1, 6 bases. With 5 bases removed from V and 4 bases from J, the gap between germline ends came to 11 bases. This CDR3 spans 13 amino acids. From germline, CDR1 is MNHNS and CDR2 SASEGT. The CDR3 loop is CASSTYRATEAFF. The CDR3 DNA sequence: TGTGCCAGCAGTACCTACAGGGCCACTGAAGCTTTCTTT.

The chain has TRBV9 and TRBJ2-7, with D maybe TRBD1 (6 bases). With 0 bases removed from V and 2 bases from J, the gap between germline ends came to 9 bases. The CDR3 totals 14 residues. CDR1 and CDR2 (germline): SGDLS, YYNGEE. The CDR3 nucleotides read TGTGCCAGCAGCGTAGGTGGACAGCCCTACGAGCAGTACTTC. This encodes CASSVGGQPYEQYF.

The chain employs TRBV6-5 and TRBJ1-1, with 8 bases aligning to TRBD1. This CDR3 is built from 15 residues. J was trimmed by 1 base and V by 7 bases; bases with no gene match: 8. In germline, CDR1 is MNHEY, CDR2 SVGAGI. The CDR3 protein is CASTLGTGGNTEAFF. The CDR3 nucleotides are TGTGCCAGCACCTTAGGGACAGGAGGGAACACTGAAGCTTTCTTT.

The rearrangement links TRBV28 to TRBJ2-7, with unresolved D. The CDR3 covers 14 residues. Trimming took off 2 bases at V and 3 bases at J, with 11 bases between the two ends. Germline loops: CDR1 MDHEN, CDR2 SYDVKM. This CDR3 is CASSLRYGLYEQYF. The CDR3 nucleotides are TGTGCCAGCAGTTTACGCTACGGCCTCTACGAGCAGTACTTC.

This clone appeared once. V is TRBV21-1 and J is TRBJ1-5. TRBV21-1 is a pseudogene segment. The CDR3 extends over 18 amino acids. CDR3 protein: CASSKEAPWPVGNQPQHF. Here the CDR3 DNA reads TGTGCCAGCAGCAAAGAGGCCCCCTGGCCGGTAGGCAATCAGCCCCAGCATTTT.

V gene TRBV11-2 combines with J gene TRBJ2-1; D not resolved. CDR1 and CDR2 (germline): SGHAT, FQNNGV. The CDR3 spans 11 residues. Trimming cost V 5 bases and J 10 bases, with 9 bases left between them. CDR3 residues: CASSPRLEQFF. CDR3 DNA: TGTGCCAGCAGCCCCCGGTTGGAGCAGTTCTTC.

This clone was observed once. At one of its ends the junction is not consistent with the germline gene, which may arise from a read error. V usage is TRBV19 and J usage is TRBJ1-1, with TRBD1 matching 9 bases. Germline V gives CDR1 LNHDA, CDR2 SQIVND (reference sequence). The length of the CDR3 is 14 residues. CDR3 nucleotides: TGTGCCAGTACTATACAGGGGGCTTGGATTGAAGCTTTCTTT. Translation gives CASTIQGAWIEAFF.

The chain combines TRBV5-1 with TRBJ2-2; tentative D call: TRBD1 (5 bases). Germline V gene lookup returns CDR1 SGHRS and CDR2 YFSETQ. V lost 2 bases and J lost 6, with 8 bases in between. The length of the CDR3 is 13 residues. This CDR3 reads CASSFQGSGELFF. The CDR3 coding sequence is TGCGCCAGCAGCTTCCAGGGCTCCGGGGAGCTGTTTTTT.

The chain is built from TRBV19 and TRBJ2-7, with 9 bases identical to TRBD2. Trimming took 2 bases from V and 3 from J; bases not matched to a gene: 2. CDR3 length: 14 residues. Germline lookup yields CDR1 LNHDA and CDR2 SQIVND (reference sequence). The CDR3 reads CASSILAGYYEQYF. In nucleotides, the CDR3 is TGTGCCAGTAGTATACTAGCGGGATACTACGAGCAGTACTTC.

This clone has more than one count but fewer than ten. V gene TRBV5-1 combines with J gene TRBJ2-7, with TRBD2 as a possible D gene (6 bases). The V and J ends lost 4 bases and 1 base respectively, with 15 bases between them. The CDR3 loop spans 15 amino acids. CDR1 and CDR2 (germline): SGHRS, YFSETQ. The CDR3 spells CASSPAGSRSYEQYF. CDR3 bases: TGCGCCAGCAGCCCTGCCGGGAGTAGGTCCTACGAGCAGTACTTC.

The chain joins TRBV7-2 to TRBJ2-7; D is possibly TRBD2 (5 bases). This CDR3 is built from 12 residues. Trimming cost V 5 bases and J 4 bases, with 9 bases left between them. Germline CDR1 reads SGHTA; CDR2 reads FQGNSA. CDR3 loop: CASSPSGYEQYF. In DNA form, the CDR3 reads TGTGCCAGCAGCCCCTCGGGGTACGAGCAGTACTTC.

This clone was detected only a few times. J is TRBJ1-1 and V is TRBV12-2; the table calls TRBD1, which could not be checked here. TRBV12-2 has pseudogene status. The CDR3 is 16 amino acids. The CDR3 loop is CASRAISTGKGTEAFF. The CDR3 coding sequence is TGTGCAAGTCGCGCTATCTCCACAGGGAAGGGAACTGAAGCTTTCTTT.

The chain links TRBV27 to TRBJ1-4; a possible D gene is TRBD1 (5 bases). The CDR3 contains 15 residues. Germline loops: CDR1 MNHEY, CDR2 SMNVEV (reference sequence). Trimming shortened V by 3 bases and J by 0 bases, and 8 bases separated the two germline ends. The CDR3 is CASSFLGATNEKLFF. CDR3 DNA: TGTGCCAGCAGTTTCTTGGGGGCAACTAATGAAAAACTGTTTTTT.

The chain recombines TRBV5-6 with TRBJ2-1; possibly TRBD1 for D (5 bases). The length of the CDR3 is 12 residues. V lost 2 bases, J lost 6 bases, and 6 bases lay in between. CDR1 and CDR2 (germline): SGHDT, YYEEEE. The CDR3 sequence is CASSFQGNEQFF. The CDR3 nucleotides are TGTGCCAGCAGCTTCCAGGGCAATGAGCAGTTCTTC.

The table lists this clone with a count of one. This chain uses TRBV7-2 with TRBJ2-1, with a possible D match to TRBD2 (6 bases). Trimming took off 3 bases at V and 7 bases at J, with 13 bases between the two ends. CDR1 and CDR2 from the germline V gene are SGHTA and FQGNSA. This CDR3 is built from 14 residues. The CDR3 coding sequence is TGTGCCAGCAGCTTCACCGGGACTGCGAATGAGCAGTTCTTC. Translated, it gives CASSFTGTANEQFF.

This CDR3 is CASSPLLGRGQLDTEAFF. CDR3 coding DNA: TGTGCCAGCTCACCTCTCCTGGGGCGGGGGCAGCTGGACACTGAAGCTTTCTTT. V usage is TRBV18 and J usage is TRBJ1-1; TRBD1 is a possible D gene (6 bases). Germline lookup yields CDR1 KGHSH and CDR2 LQKENI. The V end was cut by 3 bases, the J end by 3 bases, with 23 bases between. The CDR3 runs to 18 residues.

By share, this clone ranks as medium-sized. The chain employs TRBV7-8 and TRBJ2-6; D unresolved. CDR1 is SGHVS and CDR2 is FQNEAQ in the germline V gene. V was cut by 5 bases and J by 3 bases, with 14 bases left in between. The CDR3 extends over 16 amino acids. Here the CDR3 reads CASSPNPGGGANVLTF. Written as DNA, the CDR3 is TGTGCCAGCAGCCCAAACCCGGGTGGTGGGGCCAACGTCCTGACTTTC.

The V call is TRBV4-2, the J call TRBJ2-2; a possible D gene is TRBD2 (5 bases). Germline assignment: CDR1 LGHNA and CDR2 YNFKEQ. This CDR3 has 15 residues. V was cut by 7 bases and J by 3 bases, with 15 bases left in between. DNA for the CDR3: TGTGCCAGCATCCCGGTTGCTAGCTACACCGGGGAGCTGTTTTTT. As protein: CASIPVASYTGELFF.

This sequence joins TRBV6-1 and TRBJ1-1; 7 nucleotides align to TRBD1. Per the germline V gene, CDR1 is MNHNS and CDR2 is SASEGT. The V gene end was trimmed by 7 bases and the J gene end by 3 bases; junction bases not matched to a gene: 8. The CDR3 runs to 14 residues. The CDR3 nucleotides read TGTGCCAGCACCCCAGGGGGGCCTTACACTGAAGCTTTCTTT. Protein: CASTPGGPYTEAFF.

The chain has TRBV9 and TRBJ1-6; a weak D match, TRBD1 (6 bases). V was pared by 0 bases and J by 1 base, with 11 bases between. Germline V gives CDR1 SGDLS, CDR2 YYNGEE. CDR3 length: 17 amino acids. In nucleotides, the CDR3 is TGTGCCAGCAGCGTAGACGTTGGACAGTCCTATAATTCACCCCTCCACTTT. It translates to CASSVDVGQSYNSPLHF. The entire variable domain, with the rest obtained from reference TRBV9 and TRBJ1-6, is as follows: DSGVTQTPKHLITATGQRVTLRCSPRSGDLSVYWYQQSLDQGLQFLIQYYNGEERAKGNILERFSAQQFPDLHSELNLSSLELGDSALYFCASSVDVGQSYNSPLHFGNGTRLTVT.

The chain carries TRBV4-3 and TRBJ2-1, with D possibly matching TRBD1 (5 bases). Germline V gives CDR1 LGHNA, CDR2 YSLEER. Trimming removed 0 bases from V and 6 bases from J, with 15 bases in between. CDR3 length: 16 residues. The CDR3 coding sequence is TGCGCCAGCAGCCAAGATAATGGCAGGCAGGGCAATGAGCAGTTCTTC. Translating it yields CASSQDNGRQGNEQFF.

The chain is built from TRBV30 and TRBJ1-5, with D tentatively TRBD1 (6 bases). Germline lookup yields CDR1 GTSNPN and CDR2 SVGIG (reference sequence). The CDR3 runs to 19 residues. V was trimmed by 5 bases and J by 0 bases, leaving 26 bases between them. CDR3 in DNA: TGTGCCTGGCTCCGCCCCCGAAATCGGACAGATTATAGCAATCAGCCCCAGCATTTT. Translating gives CAWLRPRNRTDYSNQPQHF.

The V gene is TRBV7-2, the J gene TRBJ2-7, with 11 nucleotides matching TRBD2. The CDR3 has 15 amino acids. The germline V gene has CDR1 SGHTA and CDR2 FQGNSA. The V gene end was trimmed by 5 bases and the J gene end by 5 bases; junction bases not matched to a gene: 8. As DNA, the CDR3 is TGTGCCAGCAGCCCTACTAGCGGGAGAAATGACGAGCAGTACTTC. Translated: CASSPTSGRNDEQYF.